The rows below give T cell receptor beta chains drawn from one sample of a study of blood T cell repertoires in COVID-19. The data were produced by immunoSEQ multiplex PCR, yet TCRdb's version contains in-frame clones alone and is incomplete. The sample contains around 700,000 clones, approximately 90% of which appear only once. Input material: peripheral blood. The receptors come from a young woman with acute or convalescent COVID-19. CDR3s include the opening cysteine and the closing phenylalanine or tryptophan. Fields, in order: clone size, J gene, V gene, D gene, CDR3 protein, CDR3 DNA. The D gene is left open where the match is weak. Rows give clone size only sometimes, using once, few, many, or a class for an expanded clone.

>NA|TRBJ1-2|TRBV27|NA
CASSLSVRSYGYTF
TGTGCCAGCAGTTTATCTGTAAGGAGCTATGGCTACACCTTC
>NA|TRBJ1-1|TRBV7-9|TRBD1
CASSFTDRGDTEAFF
TGTGCCAGCAGCTTCACGGACAGGGGTGACACTGAAGCTTTCTTT
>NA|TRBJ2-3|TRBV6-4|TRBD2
CASSDTAAGGGAADTQYF
TGTGCCAGCAGTGACACCGCGGCGGGCGGGGGGGCGGCAGATACGCAGTATTTT
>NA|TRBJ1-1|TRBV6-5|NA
CASRMRGGTEAFF
TGTGCCAGCAGAATGAGAGGGGGAACTGAAGCTTTCTTT
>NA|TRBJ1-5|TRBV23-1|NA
CASSQSCEGSNQPQHF
TGCGCCAGCAGTCAATCGTGTGAGGGTAGCAATCAGCCCCAGCATTTT
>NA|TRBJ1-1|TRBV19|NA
CASSITQNTEAFF
TGTGCCAGTAGTATAACACAGAACACTGAAGCTTTCTTT
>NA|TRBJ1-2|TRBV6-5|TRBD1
CASSRGTGSEGYTF
TGTGCCAGCAGTCGGGGGACAGGGTCTGAAGGCTACACCTTC
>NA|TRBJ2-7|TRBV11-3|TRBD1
CASSPHRGTGASYEQYF
TGTGCCAGCAGCCCCCACCGTGGGACAGGGGCTAGCTACGAGCAGTACTTC
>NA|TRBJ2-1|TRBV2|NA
CASSTERTSYNEQFF
TGTGCCAGCAGCACTGAGAGGACATCCTACAATGAGCAGTTCTTC
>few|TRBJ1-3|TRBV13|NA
CASSSQVSGNTIYF
TGTGCCAGCAGCTCGCAGGTCTCTGGAAACACCATATATTTT
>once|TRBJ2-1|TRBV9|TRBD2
CASSVTAGTSGGNEQFF
TGTGCCAGCAGCGTAACGGCAGGGACTAGCGGGGGAAATGAGCAGTTCTTC
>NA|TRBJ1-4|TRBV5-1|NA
CASSPDTSATNEKLFF
TGCGCCAGCAGCCCGGACACCAGCGCGACTAATGAAAAACTGTTTTTT
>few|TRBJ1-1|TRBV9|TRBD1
CASSVGTDEAFF
TGTGCCAGCAGCGTCGGGACAGACGAAGCTTTCTTT